Listed here is a single T cell receptor beta chain. CDR3 length: 17 amino acids. Germline V CDR1 and CDR2: SQVTM, ANQGSEA. Between the trimmed V and J ends, which lost 3 bases and 6 bases, there was a span of 25 bases. This entry comes from a study of cytomegalovirus exposure and HLA in healthy donors. Both 60 Vbeta primers and 13 Jbeta primers went into the PCR. TCRdb's table, derived via immunoSEQ multiplex PCR, lists solely in-frame clones and lacks some. The table lists about 210,000 clones, 75% to 80% of them singletons. The sequenced material came from PBMCs. This chain connects TRBV29-1 to TRBJ2-3; a possible D gene is TRBD1 (8 bases). This receptor was identified in a male donor in good health and CMV-seronegative. CDR3 residues: CSVEGGSGQGYGDTQYF. Here the CDR3 DNA reads TGCAGCGTTGAGGGAGGGTCAGGACAGGGATATGGGGATACGCAGTATTTT.